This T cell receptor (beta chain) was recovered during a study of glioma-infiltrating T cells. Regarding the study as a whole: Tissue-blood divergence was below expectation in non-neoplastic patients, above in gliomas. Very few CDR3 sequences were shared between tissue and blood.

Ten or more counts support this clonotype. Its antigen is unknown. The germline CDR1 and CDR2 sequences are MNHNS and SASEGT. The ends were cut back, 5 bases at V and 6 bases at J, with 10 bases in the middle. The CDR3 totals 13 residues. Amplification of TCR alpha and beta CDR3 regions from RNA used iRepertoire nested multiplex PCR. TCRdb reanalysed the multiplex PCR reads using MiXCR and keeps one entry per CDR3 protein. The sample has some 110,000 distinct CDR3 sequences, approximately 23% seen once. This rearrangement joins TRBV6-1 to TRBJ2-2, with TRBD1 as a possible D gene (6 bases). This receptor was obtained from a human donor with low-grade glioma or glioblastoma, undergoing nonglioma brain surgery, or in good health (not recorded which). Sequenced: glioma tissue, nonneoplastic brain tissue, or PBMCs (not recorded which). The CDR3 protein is CASSSQGPGELFF. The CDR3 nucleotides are TGTGCCAGCAGTTCACAGGGTCCCGGGGAGCTGTTTTTT.